These T cell receptor beta chains were read from a single sample in a study of T cell responses to AZD1222 COVID-19 vaccine. Repertoires were generated with immunoSEQ multiplex PCR, while TCRdb's copy carries only in-frame clones and drops some. This sample has some 150,000 clones, with 88% found just once. Specimen: peripheral blood, collected 28 days after the second dose of the MenACWY control vaccine. These TCRs come from an adult who received the MenACWY meningococcal vaccine as a control. CDR3s include the opening cysteine and the closing phenylalanine or tryptophan. Each record gives: J gene, D gene, clone size, V gene, CDR3 protein, CDR3 DNA. D genes are given only for firm matches. Part of the rows lack a size; the others show once, few, many or a class for expanded clones.

TRBJ2-3,.,.,TRBV19,CASSIGGGGDTQYF,TGTGCCAGTAGTATAGGAGGAGGAGGAGATACGCAGTATTTT
TRBJ2-2,TRBD1,.,TRBV30,CAWSADRAHTGELFF,TGTGCCTGGAGCGCGGACAGGGCTCACACCGGGGAGCTGTTTTTT
TRBJ1-1,.,.,TRBV11-2,CASSLRDVAEAFF,TGTGCCAGCAGCCTAAGGGACGTCGCTGAAGCTTTCTTT
TRBJ2-7,.,.,TRBV7-9,CASSFSREQYF,TGTGCCAGCAGCTTTAGCCGCGAGCAGTACTTC
TRBJ2-2,TRBD1,.,TRBV19,CASSTDGGTGDTGELFF,TGTGCCAGTAGTACAGACGGTGGGACAGGGGACACCGGGGAGCTGTTTTTT
TRBJ2-1,TRBD1,.,TRBV20-1,CSASTGTGYNEQFF,TGCAGTGCTAGTACCGGGACAGGGTACAATGAGCAGTTCTTC
TRBJ1-2,.,once,TRBV29-1,CSVEDAGGVRYGYTF,TGCAGCGTTGAGGATGCGGGGGGCGTTCGGTATGGCTACACCTTC
TRBJ1-5,TRBD1,.,TRBV27,CASSAIKGGYSNQPQHF,TGTGCCAGCAGCGCTATAAAAGGGGGCTATAGCAATCAGCCCCAGCATTTT
TRBJ1-1,.,.,TRBV9,CASSTAGTGGTEAFF,TGTGCCAGCAGCACGGCCGGGACGGGAGGGACTGAAGCTTTCTTT
TRBJ1-6,.,.,TRBV11-3,CASSLGLRDSPLHF,TGTGCCAGCAGCTTAGGTCTCAGGGATTCACCCCTCCACTTT
TRBJ2-7,.,.,TRBV18,CASSAEAASTYEQYF,TGTGCCAGCTCGGCAGAGGCGGCATCTACCTACGAGCAGTACTTC
TRBJ1-5,TRBD1,.,TRBV2,CASRDRVDNQPQHF,TGTGCCAGCAGGGACAGGGTTGACAATCAGCCCCAGCATTTT
TRBJ2-7,TRBD2,.,TRBV29-1,CSVVLQRGSYEQYF,TGCAGCGTTGTCCTGCAGCGGGGCTCCTACGAGCAGTACTTC
TRBJ2-3,.,.,TRBV19,CASRTTRASATDTQYF,TGTGCCAGTAGGACGACTAGGGCTAGCGCCACAGATACGCAGTATTTT
TRBJ2-3,TRBD2,.,TRBV4-2,CASSQNLAGLGDTQYF,TGTGCCAGCAGCCAAAACTTGGCGGGACTAGGGGATACGCAGTATTTT
TRBJ1-2,TRBD1,.,TRBV29-1,CSVEEPDRVYGYTF,TGCAGCGTTGAAGAACCCGACAGGGTATATGGCTACACCTTC
TRBJ2-7,TRBD1,.,TRBV18,CASSPTGTGNPYEQYF,TGTGCCAGCTCACCAACTGGGACAGGGAATCCCTACGAGCAGTACTTC
TRBJ2-7,TRBD1,.,TRBV11-3,CASRTSGTAPYEQYF,TGTGCCAGCAGGACTTCCGGGACAGCACCCTACGAGCAGTACTTC
TRBJ1-4,.,.,TRBV4-3,CASSQYPRGEEKLFF,TGCGCCAGCAGCCAATACCCAAGGGGGGAAGAAAAACTGTTTTTT
TRBJ2-5,TRBD1,.,TRBV2,CANSPGQDWRETQYF,TGTGCCAATTCGCCGGGACAGGATTGGCGGGAGACCCAGTACTTC
TRBJ2-2,.,.,TRBV29-1,CSAGRTEDTGELFF,TGCAGCGCTGGGCGGACAGAAGACACCGGGGAGCTGTTTTTT
TRBJ2-3,.,.,TRBV4-1,CASSQANRPQQDTQYF,TGCGCCAGCAGCCAAGCGAATAGGCCGCAGCAAGATACGCAGTATTTT
TRBJ1-4,.,.,TRBV5-6,CASSGWGATNEKLFF,TGTGCCAGCAGCGGATGGGGGGCAACTAATGAAAAACTGTTTTTT
TRBJ1-1,TRBD1,few,TRBV25-1,CASSYGQGLNTEAFF,TGTGCCAGCAGTTACGGACAGGGGCTGAACACTGAAGCTTTCTTT
TRBJ1-2,.,.,TRBV6-6,CASSYSARKGYGYTF,TGTGCCAGCAGTTACTCGGCAAGGAAGGGCTATGGCTACACCTTC
TRBJ1-1,.,.,TRBV4-2,CASSPGAGAGSLNTEAFF,TGTGCCAGCAGCCCGGGAGCAGGCGCCGGGTCCTTGAACACTGAAGCTTTCTTT
TRBJ1-2,TRBD1,.,TRBV5-3,CARSPGQADGYTF,TGTGCCAGAAGCCCAGGACAGGCTGATGGCTACACCTTC
TRBJ2-3,.,.,TRBV6-5,CASSNSHLADTQYF,TGTGCCAGCAGTAACTCACATCTGGCAGATACGCAGTATTTT
TRBJ2-3,TRBD2,.,TRBV19,CASTPQRGTRDTQYF,TGTGCCAGTACCCCCCAGCGGGGGACCAGGGATACGCAGTATTTT
TRBJ1-2,TRBD1,.,TRBV7-2,CASSGQGGTPGGYTF,TGTGCCAGCAGCGGACAGGGAGGGACCCCGGGTGGCTACACCTTC
TRBJ2-3,.,.,TRBV28,CASSWQGTDTQYF,TGTGCCAGCAGTTGGCAAGGCACAGATACGCAGTATTTT
TRBJ1-3,TRBD1,once,TRBV7-2,CASSNRQGRNTIYF,TGTGCCAGCAGCAACCGACAGGGGAGAAACACCATATATTTT
TRBJ2-1,TRBD2,.,TRBV15,CATSRWRGDITAYNEQFF,TGTGCCACCAGCAGATGGCGGGGGGACATAACCGCCTACAATGAGCAGTTCTTC
TRBJ1-2,.,.,TRBV12-3/TRBV12-4,CASLTGLRGYTF,TGTGCCAGCCTGACAGGACTACGTGGCTACACCTTC
TRBJ1-4,TRBD1,.,TRBV7-2,CASSQGQGAEKLFF,TGTGCCAGCAGCCAGGGGCAGGGGGCTGAAAAACTGTTTTTT
TRBJ2-7,TRBD2,once,TRBV6-6,CASILGTSASYEQYF,TGTGCCAGCATCCTCGGGACTAGCGCCTCCTACGAGCAGTACTTC
TRBJ2-1,TRBD2,.,TRBV18,CASSPREGADEQFF,TGTGCCAGCTCACCACGGGAGGGCGCGGATGAGCAGTTCTTC
TRBJ1-1,.,.,TRBV18,CASSLQGLTEAFF,TGTGCCAGCTCACTCCAGGGGCTTACTGAAGCTTTCTTT
TRBJ1-5,.,few,TRBV28,CASLGYTQPQHF,TGTGCCAGCTTAGGGTATACTCAGCCCCAGCATTTT
TRBJ2-3,.,few,TRBV30,CAWSVLLEDTQYF,TGTGCCTGGAGTGTATTGCTAGAAGATACGCAGTATTTT
TRBJ1-5,TRBD1,.,TRBV18,CASSPGTDQPQHF,TGTGCCAGCTCACCCGGGACAGATCAGCCCCAGCATTTT
TRBJ1-5,TRBD1,few,TRBV29-1,CSVGTDNQPQHF,TGCAGCGTAGGGACAGACAATCAGCCCCAGCATTTT
TRBJ2-7,TRBD1,.,TRBV7-9,CASSFGDRIYEQYF,TGTGCCAGCAGCTTCGGGGACAGGATCTACGAGCAGTACTTC
TRBJ2-1,.,few,TRBV15,CATSRDNQNYNEQFF,TGTGCCACCAGCAGAGATAACCAAAACTACAATGAGCAGTTCTTC
TRBJ2-1,.,.,TRBV6-5,CASSYSLASSYNEQFF,TGTGCCAGCAGTTACTCCCTAGCCTCCTCCTACAATGAGCAGTTCTTC
TRBJ1-1,TRBD1,.,TRBV6-5,CASSYYRTGGGTEAFF,TGTGCCAGCAGTTACTACCGGACAGGGGGCGGGACTGAAGCTTTCTTT
TRBJ2-7,TRBD2,.,TRBV3-1/TRBV3-2,CASKSGLAAPYEQYF,TGTGCCAGCAAGTCTGGACTAGCGGCCCCCTACGAGCAGTACTTC
TRBJ1-1,TRBD1,.,TRBV3-1/TRBV3-2,CASSRNRGAGVEAFF,TGTGCCAGCAGCCGCAACAGGGGGGCTGGGGTTGAAGCTTTCTTT
TRBJ1-5,.,.,TRBV30,CAWSERGPQHF,TGTGCCTGGAGCGAAAGGGGGCCCCAGCATTTT
TRBJ1-2,.,once,TRBV6-6,CASTRTVLETNYGYTF,TGTGCCAGCACCCGGACAGTTCTAGAAACTAACTATGGCTACACCTTC
TRBJ2-7,TRBD2,.,TRBV7-2,CASRERGSGMAYEQYF,TGTGCCAGCAGAGAAAGGGGTAGCGGGATGGCCTACGAGCAGTACTTC
TRBJ1-1,.,.,TRBV5-4,CASRFDHTGQREAFF,TGTGCCAGCAGATTTGACCACACAGGGCAGAGAGAAGCTTTCTTT
TRBJ2-7,.,.,TRBV3-1/TRBV3-2,CASSQGVGAYEQYF,TGTGCCAGCAGCCAAGGTGTCGGAGCCTACGAGCAGTACTTC
TRBJ2-2,.,.,TRBV5-4,CASSLGPGGRSTGELFF,TGTGCCAGCAGCTTGGGGCCCGGGGGCCGATCCACCGGGGAGCTGTTTTTT